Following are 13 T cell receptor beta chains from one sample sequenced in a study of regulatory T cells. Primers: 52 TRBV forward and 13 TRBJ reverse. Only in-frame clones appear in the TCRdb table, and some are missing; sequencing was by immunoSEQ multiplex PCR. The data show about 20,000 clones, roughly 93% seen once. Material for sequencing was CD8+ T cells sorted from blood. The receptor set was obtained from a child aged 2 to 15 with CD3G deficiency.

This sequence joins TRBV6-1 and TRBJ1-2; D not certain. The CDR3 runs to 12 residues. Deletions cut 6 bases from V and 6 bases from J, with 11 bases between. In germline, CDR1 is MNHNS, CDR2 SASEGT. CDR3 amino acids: CASRVRGHGYTF. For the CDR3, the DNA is TGTGCCAGCAGGGTTCGAGGCCATGGCTACACCTTC.

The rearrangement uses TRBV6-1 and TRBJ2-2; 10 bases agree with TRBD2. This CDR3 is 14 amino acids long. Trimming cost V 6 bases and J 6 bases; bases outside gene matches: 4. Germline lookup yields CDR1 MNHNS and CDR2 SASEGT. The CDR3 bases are TGTGCCAGCAGCCTAGCGGGAGCCCCCGGGGAGCTGTTTTTT. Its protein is CASSLAGAPGELFF.

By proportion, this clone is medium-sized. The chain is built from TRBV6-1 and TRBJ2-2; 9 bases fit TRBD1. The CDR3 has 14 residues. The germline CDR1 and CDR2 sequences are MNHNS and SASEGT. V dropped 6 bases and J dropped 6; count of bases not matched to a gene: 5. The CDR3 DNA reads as TGTGCCAGCAGCTACGGACAGGGGTCCGGGGAGCTGTTTTTT. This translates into CASSYGQGSGELFF.

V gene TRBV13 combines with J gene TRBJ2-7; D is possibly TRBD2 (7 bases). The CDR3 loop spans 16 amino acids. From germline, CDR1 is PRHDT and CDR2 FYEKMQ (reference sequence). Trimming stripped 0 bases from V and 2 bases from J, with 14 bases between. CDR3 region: CASSLGLGGPAYEQYF. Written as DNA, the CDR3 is TGTGCCAGCAGCTTAGGTCTGGGGGGGCCCGCCTACGAGCAGTACTTC.

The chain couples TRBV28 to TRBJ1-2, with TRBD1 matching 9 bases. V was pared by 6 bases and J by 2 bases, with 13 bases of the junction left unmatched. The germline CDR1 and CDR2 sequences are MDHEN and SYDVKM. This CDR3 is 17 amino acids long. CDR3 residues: CASSPGTGMGYNYGYTF. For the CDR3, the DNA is TGTGCCAGCAGCCCCGGGACAGGGATGGGGTACAACTATGGCTACACCTTC.

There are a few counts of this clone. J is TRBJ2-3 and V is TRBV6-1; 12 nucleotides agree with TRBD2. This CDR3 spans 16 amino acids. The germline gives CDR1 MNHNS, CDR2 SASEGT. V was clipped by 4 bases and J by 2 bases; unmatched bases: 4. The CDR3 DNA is TGTGCCAGCAGTGGGCGACTAGCGGGGGTCACAGATACGCAGTATTTT. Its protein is CASSGRLAGVTDTQYF.

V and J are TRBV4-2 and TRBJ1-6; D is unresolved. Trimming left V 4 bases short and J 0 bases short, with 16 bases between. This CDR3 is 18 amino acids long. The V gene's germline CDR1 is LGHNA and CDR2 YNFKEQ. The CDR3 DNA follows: TGTGCCAGCAGCCGCACTGACCAGCCCCGCTCCTATAATTCACCCCTCCACTTT. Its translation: CASSRTDQPRSYNSPLHF.

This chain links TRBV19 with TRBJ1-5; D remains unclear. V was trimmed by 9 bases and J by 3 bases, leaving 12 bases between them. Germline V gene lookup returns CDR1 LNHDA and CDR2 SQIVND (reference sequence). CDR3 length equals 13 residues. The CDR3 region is CASAGFLNQPQHF. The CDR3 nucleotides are TGTGCCAGCGCCGGGTTCCTCAATCAGCCCCAGCATTTT.

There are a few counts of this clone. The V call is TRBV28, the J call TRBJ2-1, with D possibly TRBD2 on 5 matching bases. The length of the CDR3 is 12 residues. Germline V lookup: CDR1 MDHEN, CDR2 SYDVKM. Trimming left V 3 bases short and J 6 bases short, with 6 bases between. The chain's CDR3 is CASSFAGNEQFF. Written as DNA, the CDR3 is TGTGCCAGCAGTTTTGCGGGCAATGAGCAGTTCTTC.

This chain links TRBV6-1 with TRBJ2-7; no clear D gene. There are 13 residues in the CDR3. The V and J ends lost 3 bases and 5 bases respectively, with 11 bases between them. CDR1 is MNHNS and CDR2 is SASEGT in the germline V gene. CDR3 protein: CASSETGWNEQYF. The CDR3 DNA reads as TGTGCCAGCAGTGAGACCGGGTGGAACGAGCAGTACTTC.

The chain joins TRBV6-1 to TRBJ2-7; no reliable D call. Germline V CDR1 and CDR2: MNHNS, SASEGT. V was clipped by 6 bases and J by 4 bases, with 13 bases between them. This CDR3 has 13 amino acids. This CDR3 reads CASSVGFSYEQYF. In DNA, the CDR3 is TGTGCCAGCAGCGTGGGCTTCTCTTACGAGCAGTACTTC.

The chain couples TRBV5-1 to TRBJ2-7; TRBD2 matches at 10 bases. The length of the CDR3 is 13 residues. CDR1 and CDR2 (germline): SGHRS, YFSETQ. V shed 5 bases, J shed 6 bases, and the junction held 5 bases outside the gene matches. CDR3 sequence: CASSLAGASEQYF. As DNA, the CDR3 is TGCGCCAGCAGTCTAGCGGGAGCTAGCGAGCAGTACTTC. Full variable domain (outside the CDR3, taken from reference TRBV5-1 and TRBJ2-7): KAGVTQTPRYLIKTRGQQVTLSCSPISGHRSVSWYQQTPGQGLQFLFEYFSETQRNKGNFPGRFSGRQFSNSRSEMNVSTLELGDSALYLCASSLAGASEQYFGPGTRLTVT.

This CDR3 reads CASSSMWGEDTEAFF. The CDR3, as DNA: TGTGCCAGCAGTTCCATGTGGGGGGAAGACACTGAAGCTTTCTTT. V and J are TRBV28 and TRBJ1-1, with D perhaps TRBD1 (5 bases). From germline, CDR1 is MDHEN and CDR2 SYDVKM. There are 15 residues in the CDR3. The ends were cut back, 4 bases at V and 3 bases at J, with 15 bases in the middle.